One and the same sample provided the 20 T cell receptor beta chains below, sequenced in a study of blood T cell repertoires in COVID-19. Sequencing was performed with immunoSEQ multiplex PCR; in TCRdb, only in-frame clones are kept and a portion is missing. The sample carries roughly 200,000 clones, 82% recorded once. The sample was peripheral blood. These receptors were obtained from a woman aged 55-69 years with COVID-19, enrolled during active disease.

J is TRBJ2-2 and V is TRBV24-1; D gene uncertain. CDR3 length equals 13 residues. The V gene lost 6 bases and the J gene lost 5 bases, with 9 bases spanning the gap. Germline V CDR1 and CDR2: KGHDR, SFDVKD. Here the CDR3 reads CATSIVSTGELFF. The CDR3 bases are TGTGCCACCAGTATAGTTAGTACCGGGGAGCTGTTTTTT.

This clone has more than one count but fewer than ten. One end of the junction fails to match germline, which may point to a read error. The V and J genes are TRBV29-1 and TRBJ2-5; a weak D match, TRBD2 (6 bases). Looked up from germline, CDR1 is SQVTM and CDR2 is ANQGSEA. CDR3 length: 13 amino acids. CDR3 amino acids: CIVTPLARETQYF. DNA of the CDR3: TGCATCGTTACCCCCCTAGCGCGGGAGACCCAGTACTTC.

The chain employs TRBV19 and TRBJ2-3, with 11 bases fitting TRBD2. V lost 2 bases to trimming and J lost 2 bases; unmatched junction nucleotides: 3. The CDR3 runs 16 residues. Per the germline V gene, CDR1 is LNHDA and CDR2 is SQIVND (reference sequence). This CDR3 reads CASSILAGGLTDTQYF. The CDR3 DNA is TGTGCCAGTAGTATACTAGCGGGGGGCCTCACAGATACGCAGTATTTT.

This clone was picked up one time. The chain has TRBV28 and TRBJ2-3; 8 bases are a match to TRBD1. Germline V gene data show CDR1 as MDHEN and CDR2 as SYDVKM. With 8 bases clipped from V and 5 bases from J, the junction kept 9 bases outside the gene matches. The length of the CDR3 is 14 residues. CDR3 amino acids: CASGVMTGEDTQYF. The CDR3 region has the DNA TGTGCCAGCGGCGTGATGACAGGGGAAGATACGCAGTATTTT.

The J gene is TRBJ1-2, the V gene TRBV27; TRBD1 is a possible D gene (5 bases). The germline V and J ends were trimmed by 2 bases and 5 bases, with 12 bases remaining between them. Germline lookup yields CDR1 MNHEY and CDR2 SMNVEV (reference sequence). This CDR3 region has 14 residues. The CDR3 DNA reads as TGTGCCAGCAGTTTAAGGGCAGGGTTATATGGCTACACCTTC. As protein: CASSLRAGLYGYTF.

The genes are TRBV3-1 (or the pseudogene TRBV3-2) and TRBJ1-3; D uncertain. Germline CDR1 is LGHDT and CDR2 is YNNKEL (reference sequence). V lost 4 bases, J lost 1 base, and 11 bases lay in between. There are 15 residues in the CDR3. CDR3 sequence reads: CASSRTLTSGNTIYF. CDR3 in DNA: TGTGCCAGCAGCCGAACCCTGACATCTGGAAACACCATATATTTT.

The V and J genes are TRBV7-2 and TRBJ2-1, with 9 bases lining up with TRBD2. Germline lookup yields CDR1 SGHTA and CDR2 FQGNSA. The CDR3 consists of 16 residues. Trimming removed 1 base from V and 1 base from J; junction bases left unmatched: 2. In DNA, the CDR3 is TGTGCCAGCAGCTTAGTTGCGGGGGGGTCCTACAATGAGCAGTTCTTC. Its protein product is CASSLVAGGSYNEQFF.

The V gene is TRBV29-1, the J gene TRBJ1-1; no clear D gene. This CDR3 has 11 amino acids. CDR1 SQVTM and CDR2 ANQGSEA come from the germline V gene. V lost 7 bases to trimming and J lost 4 bases, with 10 bases between them. This chain's CDR3 is CSGHRGTEAFF. CDR3 nucleotide sequence: TGCAGCGGACACCGGGGCACTGAAGCTTTCTTT.

The chain links TRBV6-5 to TRBJ1-1; no firm D call. The CDR3 covers 13 residues. Germline assignment: CDR1 MNHEY and CDR2 SVGAGI. Trimming left V 6 bases short and J 3 bases short, with 11 bases between. The CDR3 is CASSGKVDTEAFF. The CDR3 coding sequence is TGTGCCAGCAGCGGTAAAGTGGACACTGAAGCTTTCTTT.

V usage is TRBV7-2 and J usage is TRBJ2-3, with 7 bases matching TRBD2. The CDR3 consists of 14 residues. V dropped 5 bases and J dropped 7; count of bases not matched to a gene: 9. The germline CDR1 and CDR2 sequences are SGHTA and FQGNSA. CDR3 residues: CASSPGLVWNTQYF. The CDR3 DNA follows: TGTGCCAGCAGCCCCGGACTAGTTTGGAATACGCAGTATTTT.

The rearrangement joins TRBV5-6 to TRBJ1-1, with D uncertain. This CDR3 is 14 amino acids long. V was shortened by 3 bases and J by 10 bases, with 19 bases between the two germline ends. Germline CDR1 SGHDT, CDR2 YYEEEE. The CDR3 loop reads CASSSVSGFSLAFF. CDR3 DNA: TGTGCCAGCAGCTCGGTTTCGGGGTTTAGTCTAGCTTTCTTT.

The chain has TRBV24-1 and TRBJ2-2; 8 nucleotides agree with TRBD1. The germline gives CDR1 KGHDR, CDR2 SFDVKD. The trim removed 4 bases at V and 4 bases at J, leaving 7 bases unmatched. CDR3 length: 16 amino acids. In nucleotides, the CDR3 is TGTGCCACCAGTGAAAGACAGGGGATAGGCACCGGGGAGCTGTTTTTT. This gives the protein CATSERQGIGTGELFF.

The chain joins TRBV5-1 to TRBJ1-1, with 8 bases aligning to TRBD1. The V gene's germline CDR1 is SGHRS and CDR2 YFSETQ. This CDR3 region has 15 residues. The junction had 12 bases not matched to a gene; V was cut back by 4 bases and J by 7 bases. Here the CDR3 reads CASSPWTGRSNEAFF. DNA of the CDR3: TGCGCCAGCAGCCCGTGGACAGGGAGGTCCAATGAAGCTTTCTTT.

This clone was found once. V and J are TRBV4-2 and TRBJ1-1; 8 bases are shared with TRBD1. The trim removed 1 base at V and 3 bases at J, leaving 4 bases unmatched. This CDR3 region has 15 residues. Germline V lookup: CDR1 LGHNA, CDR2 YNFKEQ. CDR3 DNA: TGTGCCAGCAGCCAAGGACAGGGGCAGGACACTGAAGCTTTCTTT. This translates into CASSQGQGQDTEAFF.

This rearrangement joins TRBV27 to TRBJ1-4, with D possibly TRBD1 on 6 matching bases. The CDR3 runs 16 residues. Germline values: CDR1 MNHEY, CDR2 SMNVEV (reference sequence). V was pared by 5 bases and J by 1 base, with 14 bases between. This CDR3 reads CASSKAAGVTNEKLFF. The CDR3 DNA reads as TGTGCCAGCAGTAAGGCGGCAGGGGTAACTAATGAAAAACTGTTTTTT.

V and J are TRBV5-4 and TRBJ2-3; TRBD2 might be the D (5 bases). The CDR3 has 15 residues. V shed 0 bases and J shed 0 bases, with 8 bases lying between them. Germline V gene data show CDR1 as SGHNT and CDR2 as YYREEE (reference sequence). The CDR3 bases are TGTGCCAGCAGCTTGGGGAGGACTAGCACAGATACGCAGTATTTT. It is translated as CASSLGRTSTDTQYF.

The chain links TRBV6-5 to TRBJ1-5; 8 bases line up with TRBD1. Germline loops: CDR1 MNHEY, CDR2 SVGAGI. Trimming took 5 bases from V and 9 from J; bases not matched to a gene: 12. The CDR3 extends over 15 amino acids. In DNA, the CDR3 is TGTGCCAGCAGTCCCGACAGGGGCCTACCCCGGCCCCAGCATTTT. This gives the protein CASSPDRGLPRPQHF.

Comments on this clone: An end of the junction differs from the germline gene, which may be a read error. The V and J genes are TRBV7-7 and TRBJ2-2, with D uncertain. Germline V gene data show CDR1 as SSHAT and CDR2 as FNYEAQ (reference sequence). The CDR3 is made up of 12 amino acids. This CDR3 reads CASRRESGELFF. DNA of the CDR3: TGTGCTAGCAGGAGAGAGAGCGGGGAGCTGTTTTTT.

This clone appeared once. Written as DNA, the CDR3 is TGTGCCACCCGAGAGCGGACAGGTGAAGCTTTCTTT. This encodes CATRERTGEAFF. The chain joins TRBV19 to TRBJ1-1, with TRBD1 matching 7 bases. Looked up from germline, CDR1 is LNHDA and CDR2 is SQIVND (reference sequence). The CDR3 is 12 residues long. With V trimmed by 10 bases and J by 7 bases, 9 bases remained unmatched.

The CDR3 protein is CASSRDRLLPYEQYF. CDR3 sequence (DNA): TGTGCCAGCAGCCGCGATCGACTCCTCCCCTACGAGCAGTACTTC. V usage is TRBV7-2 and J usage is TRBJ2-7; D is ambiguous. Per the germline V gene, CDR1 is SGHTA and CDR2 is FQGNSA. Trimming cost V 5 bases and J 2 bases, with 16 bases left between them. CDR3 length equals 15 residues. The complete variable domain, with remaining parts taken from reference TRBV7-2 and TRBJ2-7, reads GAGVSQSPSNKVTEKGKDVELRCDPISGHTALYWYRQSLGQGLEFLIYFQGNSAPDKSGLPSDRFSAERTGGSVSTLTIQRTQQEDSAVYLCASSRDRLLPYEQYFGPGTRLTVT.